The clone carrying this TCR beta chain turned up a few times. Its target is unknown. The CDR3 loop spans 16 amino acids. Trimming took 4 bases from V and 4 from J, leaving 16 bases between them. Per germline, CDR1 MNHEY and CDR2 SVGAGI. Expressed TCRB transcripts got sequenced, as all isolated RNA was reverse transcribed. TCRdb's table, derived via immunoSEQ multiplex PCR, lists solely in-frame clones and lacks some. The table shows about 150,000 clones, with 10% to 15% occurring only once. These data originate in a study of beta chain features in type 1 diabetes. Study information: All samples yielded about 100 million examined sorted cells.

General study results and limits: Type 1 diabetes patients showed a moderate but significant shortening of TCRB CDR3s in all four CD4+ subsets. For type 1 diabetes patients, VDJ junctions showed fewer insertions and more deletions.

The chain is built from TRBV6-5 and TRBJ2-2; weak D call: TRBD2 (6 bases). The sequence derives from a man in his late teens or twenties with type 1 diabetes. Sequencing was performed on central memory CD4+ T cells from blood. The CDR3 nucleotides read TGTGCCAGCAGTTTACGGGGGTCATACGGCACCGGGGAGCTGTTTTTT. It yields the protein CASSLRGSYGTGELFF.